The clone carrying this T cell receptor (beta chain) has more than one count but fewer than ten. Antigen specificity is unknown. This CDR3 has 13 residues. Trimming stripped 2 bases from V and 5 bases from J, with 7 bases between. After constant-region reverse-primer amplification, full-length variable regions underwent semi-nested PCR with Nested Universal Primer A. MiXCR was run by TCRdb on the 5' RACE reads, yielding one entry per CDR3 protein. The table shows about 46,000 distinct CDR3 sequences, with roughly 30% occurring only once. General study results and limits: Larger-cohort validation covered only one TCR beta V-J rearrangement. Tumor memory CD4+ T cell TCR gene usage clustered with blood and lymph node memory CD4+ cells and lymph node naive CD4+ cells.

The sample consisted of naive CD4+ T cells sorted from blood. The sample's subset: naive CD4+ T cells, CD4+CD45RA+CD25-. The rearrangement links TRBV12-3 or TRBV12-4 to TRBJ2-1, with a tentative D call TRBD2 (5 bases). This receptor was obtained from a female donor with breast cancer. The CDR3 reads CASSLLLDNEQFF. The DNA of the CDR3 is TGTGCCAGCAGTTTATTACTAGACAATGAGCAGTTCTTC.